This entry lists 9 T cell receptor beta chains sequenced from one sample in a study of T cell responses to AZD1222 COVID-19 vaccine. Data came from immunoSEQ multiplex PCR; TCRdb stores just in-frame clones and leaves some out. The sample lists approximately 110,000 clones; approximately 90% were seen once. This sample comprised peripheral blood, obtained on day 0 of AZD1222 vaccination. These receptor sequences come from an adult in good health.

This clone was seen only once. This sequence joins TRBV10-3 and TRBJ2-2; D is unclear. This CDR3 region has 15 residues. Germline CDR1 is ENHRY and CDR2 is SYGVKD. V was pared by 4 bases and J by 5 bases, with 14 bases between. CDR3 in amino acids: CAISGPERRTGELFF. DNA for the CDR3: TGTGCCATCAGTGGCCCCGAAAGGCGGACCGGGGAGCTGTTTTTT.

V and J are TRBV19 and TRBJ1-6; TRBD1 might be the D (5 bases). Germline assignment: CDR1 LNHDA and CDR2 SQIVND (reference sequence). The ends were cut back, 10 bases at V and 5 bases at J, with 15 bases in the middle. The CDR3 covers 14 residues. CDR3 loop: CATTRDSDNSPLHF. As DNA, the CDR3 is TGTGCCACCACTCGGGACTCTGATAATTCACCCCTCCACTTT.

The chain recombines TRBV7-9 with TRBJ2-1; D unresolved. This CDR3 has 15 residues. Trimming stripped 0 bases from V and 5 bases from J, with 11 bases between. CDR1 and CDR2 (germline): SEHNR, FQNEAQ (reference sequence). CDR3 residues: CASSLAWGFDNEQFF. The CDR3 nucleotides are TGTGCCAGCAGCTTAGCATGGGGATTCGACAATGAGCAGTTCTTC.

V is TRBV28 and J is TRBJ1-3; tentatively, D is TRBD1 (6 bases). The germline V and J ends were trimmed by 9 bases and 7 bases, with 19 bases remaining between them. Germline values: CDR1 MDHEN, CDR2 SYDVKM. This CDR3 contains 14 residues. CDR3 sequence reads: CASYEQGARNTIYF. In DNA, the CDR3 is TGTGCCAGTTATGAACAGGGTGCTAGGAACACCATATATTTT.

Within the sample, this clone is medium-sized. The chain employs TRBV5-1 and TRBJ1-1; the D gene is possibly TRBD1 (6 bases). CDR3 length: 16 residues. V lost 0 bases and J lost 8, with 20 bases in between. The germline V gene encodes CDR1 SGHRS and CDR2 YFSETQ. CDR3 loop: CASSLARGPGPHEAFF. For the CDR3, the DNA is TGCGCCAGCAGCTTGGCCAGGGGACCCGGGCCGCACGAAGCTTTCTTT.

DNA of the CDR3: TGTGCCAGCAGTTACTCGAGGGTTTCAGATACGCAGTATTTT. This sequence encodes CASSYSRVSDTQYF. The rearrangement links TRBV6-2 or TRBV6-3 to TRBJ2-3, with D maybe TRBD2 (5 bases). Trimming pared 0 bases from V and 4 bases from J, leaving 8 bases between. The germline V gene encodes CDR1 MNHEY and CDR2 SVGEGT. CDR3 length: 14 residues.

Here the CDR3 DNA reads TGTGCCAGCAGCTACAAGGCTAGCGGGAGTTATGAGCAGTTCTTC. Translating it yields CASSYKASGSYEQFF. This rearrangement joins TRBV3-1 (or the pseudogene TRBV3-2) to TRBJ2-1; 10 bases align to TRBD2. The V gene end was trimmed by 5 bases and the J gene end by 8 bases; junction bases not matched to a gene: 9. The length of the CDR3 is 15 residues. Looked up from germline, CDR1 is LGHDT and CDR2 is YNNKEL (reference sequence).

CDR3 sequence reads: CASSPRGGAGKRTDTQYF. The DNA of the CDR3 is TGTGCCAGCAGCCCCCGCGGCGGAGCGGGAAAACGCACAGATACGCAGTATTTT. The J gene is TRBJ2-3, the V gene TRBV7-2; 7 bases agree with TRBD2. Trimming at V came to 5 bases and at J to 1 base, leaving 15 bases not matched to a gene. Germline lookup yields CDR1 SGHTA and CDR2 FQGNSA. This CDR3 has 18 amino acids. The complete variable domain, with remaining parts taken from reference TRBV7-2 and TRBJ2-3, reads GAGVSQSPSNKVTEKGKDVELRCDPISGHTALYWYRQSLGQGLEFLIYFQGNSAPDKSGLPSDRFSAERTGGSVSTLTIQRTQQEDSAVYLCASSPRGGAGKRTDTQYFGPGTRLTVL.

In the case of this clone: Additional DNA sequences in this sample encode the identical CDR3. The rearrangement uses TRBV19 and TRBJ1-5; no reliable D call. Deletions cut 9 bases from V and 1 base from J, with 4 bases between. This CDR3 is 11 amino acids long. CDR1 LNHDA and CDR2 SQIVND come from the germline V gene (reference sequence). DNA of the CDR3: TGTGCCAGCGGGAGCAATCAGCCCCAGCATTTT. Translation: CASGSNQPQHF.